The 4 T cell receptor beta chains below all came from one sample that was sequenced in a study of regulatory T cells in long-lasting Graves disease. Time point given: persistent/refractory GD, antithyroid drugs over 5 years with positive TRAb. RNA extracted from PBMCs served as the sequencing template. HTBI primers from iRepertoire and Arm-PCR of CDR3 regions yielded the TCR beta libraries. Via MiXCR, TCRdb re-called the multiplex PCR reads, giving one row per CDR3 protein. Here the sample spans under 450,000 distinct CDR3 sequences, around 20% being singletons. The sequenced sample was peripheral blood mononuclear cells (PBMCs), obtained when the disease was refractory, from a patient treated with antithyroid drugs. All receptors derive from a female donor with Graves disease.

V gene TRBV29-1 combines with J gene TRBJ2-7; D may be TRBD1 (5 bases). Germline V lookup: CDR1 SQVTM, CDR2 ANQGSEA. Trimming took 7 bases from V and 3 from J, leaving 16 bases between them. The CDR3 length is 13 residues. For the CDR3, the DNA is TGCAGCGCTGTGGGGCAGGGTGACTACGAGCAGTACTTC. It yields the protein CSAVGQGDYEQYF.

This rearrangement joins TRBV28 to TRBJ2-4, with a possible D match to TRBD2 (6 bases). The CDR3 spans 14 residues. V lost 4 bases and J 6 bases, leaving 13 bases between the germline ends. From germline, CDR1 is MDHEN and CDR2 SYDVKM. CDR3 in amino acids: CASSSSRRGNIQYF. CDR3 DNA sequence: TGTGCCAGCAGTTCATCGAGGCGGGGAAACATTCAGTACTTC.

The chain links TRBV19 to TRBJ1-4; D may be TRBD1 (5 bases). The CDR3 is 16 amino acids. The V end was cut by 4 bases, the J end by 6 bases, with 18 bases between. Germline lookup yields CDR1 LNHDA and CDR2 SQIVND (reference sequence). CDR3 in amino acids: CASSTHLGKGHEKLFF. The CDR3 nucleotides read TGTGCCAGTAGTACCCATTTGGGGAAGGGGCATGAAAAACTGTTTTTT.

This clonotype has a count of ten or more. The CDR3 spells CASRENGGWNQPQHF. The DNA for the CDR3 is TGTGCCAGCAGAGAAAATGGGGGATGGAATCAGCCCCAGCATTTT. The rearrangement links TRBV2 to TRBJ1-5, with D maybe TRBD1 (5 bases). The CDR3 is 15 residues long. Trimming removed 6 bases at V and 4 bases at J, with 16 bases between. The germline V gene encodes CDR1 SNHLY and CDR2 FYNNEI.